These 17 T cell receptor beta chains came from one sample sequenced in a study of T cell repertoires in cytomegalovirus infection. TCRdb reprocessed the reads with MiXCR, giving one entry per CDR3 protein. This repertoire shows around 320,000 distinct CDR3 sequences, over 7.5% found once; its top ten account for about 4.5%. Sequencing was done on a sample of PBMCs. These receptors were collected from a human donor in good health (CMV status not recorded). Some clones in this sample may be carry-over from other donors' samples.

This clonotype was seen repeatedly, ten times or more. V usage is TRBV7-7 and J usage is TRBJ2-2, with a tentative D call TRBD1 (6 bases). The CDR3 covers 16 residues. From germline, CDR1 is SSHAT and CDR2 FNYEAQ (reference sequence). With 3 bases removed from V and 5 bases from J, the gap between germline ends came to 16 bases. The CDR3 spells CASSFSPDRGTGELFF. The CDR3 bases are TGTGCCAGCAGCTTCTCGCCGGACAGAGGGACCGGGGAGCTGTTTTTT.

This clonotype was seen a handful of times. The chain employs TRBV4-1 and TRBJ2-7; D not resolved. Germline values: CDR1 MGHRA, CDR2 YSYEKL. Trimming shortened V by 0 bases and J by 2 bases, and 23 bases separated the two germline ends. This CDR3 is built from 19 residues. The CDR3 sequence is CASSQEVRLFGGPAYEQYF. The CDR3 region has the DNA TGCGCCAGCAGCCAAGAGGTTAGGTTATTTGGTGGTCCGGCCTACGAGCAGTACTTC.

The rearrangement joins TRBV7-4 to TRBJ2-1; D possibly corresponds to TRBD2 (5 bases). V lost 2 bases, J lost 3 bases, and 11 bases lay in between. CDR1 and CDR2 (germline): SGHVT, SQSDAQ. This CDR3 spans 15 amino acids. The CDR3 DNA reads as TGTGCCAGCAGCTTACGGGATCTCCTCTACAATGAGCAGTTCTTC. Encoded protein: CASSLRDLLYNEQFF.

There are many counts of this clonotype. V gene TRBV7-2 combines with J gene TRBJ2-7; 10 bases are a match to TRBD1. The germline CDR1 and CDR2 sequences are SGHTA and FQGNSA. The V and J ends lost 5 bases and 5 bases, in that order; junction bases with no gene match: 6. The CDR3 runs to 14 residues. CDR3 bases: TGTGCCAGCAGCCCCGGGACAGGGGTCAACGAGCAGTACTTC. It is translated as CASSPGTGVNEQYF. Using reference TRBV7-2 and TRBJ2-7 for the parts outside the CDR3, the full variable domain is GAGVSQSPSNKVTEKGKDVELRCDPISGHTALYWYRQSLGQGLEFLIYFQGNSAPDKSGLPSDRFSAERTGGSVSTLTIQRTQQEDSAVYLCASSPGTGVNEQYFGPGTRLTVT.

The V gene is TRBV6-6, the J gene TRBJ2-3, with 8 bases matching TRBD1. V trimming: 5 bases; J trimming: 3 bases; junction bases outside the gene matches: 7. Germline CDR1 is MNHNY and CDR2 is SVGAGI (reference sequence). This CDR3 contains 15 residues. The CDR3 protein is CASSVTGARTDTQYF. DNA for the CDR3: TGTGCCAGCAGTGTGACAGGGGCAAGAACAGATACGCAGTATTTT.

This clonotype was observed a few times. The chain combines TRBV7-2 with TRBJ2-5, with D hard to call. The CDR3 consists of 16 residues. Trimming removed 1 base from V and 0 bases from J, with 12 bases in between. Germline assignment: CDR1 SGHTA and CDR2 FQGNSA. The CDR3 spells CASSLGLTRNQETQYF. The DNA of the CDR3 is TGTGCCAGCAGCTTAGGGTTGACGAGAAACCAAGAGACCCAGTACTTC. Full variable domain (missing parts from reference TRBV7-2 and TRBJ2-5): GAGVSQSPSNKVTEKGKDVELRCDPISGHTALYWYRQSLGQGLEFLIYFQGNSAPDKSGLPSDRFSAERTGGSVSTLTIQRTQQEDSAVYLCASSLGLTRNQETQYFGPGTRLLVL.

This clonotype came up many times. The chain carries TRBV27 and TRBJ2-7; D uncertain. Trimming left V 3 bases short and J 2 bases short, with 8 bases between. The CDR3 sequence is 13 residues long. Germline CDR1 reads MNHEY; CDR2 reads SMNVEV (reference sequence). CDR3 amino acids: CASSFTTAYEQYF. CDR3 sequence (DNA): TGTGCCAGCAGTTTTACTACAGCCTACGAGCAGTACTTC.

This clonotype was observed a handful of times. The chain carries TRBV12-3 or TRBV12-4 and TRBJ1-1; 9 bases fit TRBD1. This CDR3 has 16 residues. Losses at the gene ends were 5 bases for V and 1 base for J; bases not matched to a gene: 8. This CDR3 is CASSRYRGLTNTEAFF. CDR3 DNA: TGTGCCAGCAGTCGGTACAGGGGGCTGACGAACACTGAAGCTTTCTTT.

This clonotype has just a few counts. The chain couples TRBV7-2 to TRBJ2-3; a weak D match, TRBD1 (5 bases). V lost 2 bases and J lost 4, with 13 bases in between. Germline V gives CDR1 SGHTA, CDR2 FQGNSA. This CDR3 contains 15 residues. In DNA, the CDR3 is TGTGCCAGCAGCTTACCTTCGACAGAGGCAGATACGCAGTATTTT. Its protein is CASSLPSTEADTQYF.

This clonotype was recorded at least ten times. This chain links TRBV12-3 or TRBV12-4 with TRBJ2-7, with D uncertain. V lost 5 bases and J 3 bases, leaving 14 bases between the germline ends. The CDR3 length is 14 residues. As DNA, the CDR3 is TGTGCCAGCAGTAAGGCTGGTGGTGGCTACGAGCAGTACTTC. Translated, it gives CASSKAGGGYEQYF.

The table lists this clonotype with many counts. The rearrangement joins TRBV28 to TRBJ2-5, with 7 bases fitting TRBD2. Germline CDR1 reads MDHEN; CDR2 reads SYDVKM. V lost 1 base to trimming and J lost 2 bases; unmatched junction nucleotides: 1. The CDR3 sequence is 14 residues long. In DNA, the CDR3 is TGTGCCAGCAGTTTATACGGGGGGCAAGAGACCCAGTACTTC. Protein sequence: CASSLYGGQETQYF. Together with reference TRBV28 and TRBJ2-5, the CDR3 gives the full variable domain: DVKVTQSSRYLVKRTGEKVFLECVQDMDHENMFWYRQDPGLGLRLIYFSYDVKMKEKGDIPEGYSVSREKKERFSLILESASTNQTSMYLCASSLYGGQETQYFGPGTRLLVL.

The chain links TRBV27 to TRBJ2-7; a weak D match, TRBD2 (6 bases). Germline V gives CDR1 MNHEY, CDR2 SMNVEV (reference sequence). CDR3 size: 14 residues. Trimming left V 3 bases short and J 5 bases short, with 14 bases between. CDR3 DNA sequence: TGTGCCAGCAGTTTCGCCGGATGGGGGGACGAGCAGTACTTC. Translation gives CASSFAGWGDEQYF.

The table lists this clonotype with many counts. The J gene is TRBJ2-1, the V gene TRBV7-8; 11 nucleotides line up with TRBD2. Unmatched junction bases numbered 5, after V lost 5 bases and J lost 2 bases. The germline V gene has CDR1 SGHVS and CDR2 FQNEAQ. CDR3 size: 16 residues. This CDR3 is CASSPLSGRAYNEQFF. The CDR3 coding sequence is TGTGCCAGCAGCCCCCTTAGCGGGAGGGCCTACAATGAGCAGTTCTTC.

This clonotype has at least ten counts. The chain employs TRBV7-8 and TRBJ1-2; the D is unclear. V lost 2 bases to trimming and J lost 8 bases, with 9 bases between them. The CDR3 has 12 amino acids. From germline, CDR1 is SGHVS and CDR2 FQNEAQ. CDR3 sequence reads: CASSLPGGGYTF. CDR3 coding DNA: TGTGCCAGCAGCTTACCGGGCGGGGGCTACACCTTC.

This clonotype showed up just a few times. This chain connects TRBV6-1 to TRBJ2-7; 9 positions agree with TRBD2. CDR3 length: 14 residues. The V gene end was trimmed by 5 bases and the J gene end by 0 bases; junction bases not matched to a gene: 2. Germline CDR1 reads MNHNS; CDR2 reads SASEGT. The CDR3, as DNA: TGTGCCAGCAGTTCTAGCGGGGACTCCTACGAGCAGTACTTC. It encodes CASSSSGDSYEQYF.

There are many counts of this clonotype. This chain connects TRBV7-3 to TRBJ2-3, with 7 bases lining up with TRBD2. This CDR3 is built from 15 residues. V gave up 0 bases and J gave up 5 bases; unmatched junction bases: 5. In germline, CDR1 is SGHTA, CDR2 FQGTGA. This CDR3 is CASSLTGLAVDTQYF. In DNA form, the CDR3 reads TGTGCCAGCAGCTTAACGGGGCTAGCGGTAGATACGCAGTATTTT.

This clonotype was seen repeatedly, ten times or more. The chain recombines TRBV14 with TRBJ2-3; unclear D gene. Trimming removed 4 bases from V and 0 bases from J, with 11 bases in between. CDR3 length: 15 residues. Per the germline V gene, CDR1 is SGHDN and CDR2 is FVKESK. The CDR3 loop is CASSLRSLSTDTQYF. CDR3 nucleotides: TGTGCCAGCAGCCTCCGCAGCCTAAGCACAGATACGCAGTATTTT.